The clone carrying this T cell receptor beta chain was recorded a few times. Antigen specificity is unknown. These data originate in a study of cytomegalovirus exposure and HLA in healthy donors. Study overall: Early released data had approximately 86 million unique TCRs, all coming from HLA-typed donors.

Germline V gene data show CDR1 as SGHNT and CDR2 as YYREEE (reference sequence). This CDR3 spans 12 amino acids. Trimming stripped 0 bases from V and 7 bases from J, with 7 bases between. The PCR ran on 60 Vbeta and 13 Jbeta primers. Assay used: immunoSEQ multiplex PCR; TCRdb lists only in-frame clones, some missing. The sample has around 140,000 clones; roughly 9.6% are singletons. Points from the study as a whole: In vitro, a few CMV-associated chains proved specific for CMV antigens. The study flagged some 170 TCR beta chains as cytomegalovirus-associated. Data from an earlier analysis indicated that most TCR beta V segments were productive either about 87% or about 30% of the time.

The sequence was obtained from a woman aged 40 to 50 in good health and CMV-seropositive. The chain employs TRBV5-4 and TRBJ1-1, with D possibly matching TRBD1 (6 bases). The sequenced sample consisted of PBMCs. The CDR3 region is CASSLEQGEAFF. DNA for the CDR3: TGTGCCAGCAGCTTGGAACAGGGTGAAGCTTTCTTT.